Given below is one T cell receptor beta chain in context. The data were taken from a study of blood T cell repertoires in COVID-19. Study details: The origin of the acute and convalescent COVID-19 samples was the United States, Italy and Spain. T cells, B-cell-depleted T cells, or PBMCs provided the cDNA or gDNA that served as material.

Trimming left V 5 bases short and J 0 bases short, with 8 bases between. The CDR3 totals 13 residues. Germline CDR1 is MNHEY and CDR2 is SMNVEV (reference sequence). Under the authors' procedure: The assay estimated nucleated cells by amplifying reference gene primers. Using immunoSEQ multiplex PCR, the repertoire was profiled, and TCRdb retains in-frame clones only, with some absent. The V and J calls and clone size come from that table; D and trimming were worked out from the DNA. The sample holds 150,000 to 200,000 clones, 87% seen once. This receptor was taken from a young man with active or convalescent COVID-19. The gene calls are TRBV27 and TRBJ2-7; maybe TRBD1 (5 bases). Specimen: peripheral blood. In DNA, the CDR3 is TGTGCCAGCAGTCCCAGGGTCTCCTACGAGCAGTACTTC. Its protein is CASSPRVSYEQYF.